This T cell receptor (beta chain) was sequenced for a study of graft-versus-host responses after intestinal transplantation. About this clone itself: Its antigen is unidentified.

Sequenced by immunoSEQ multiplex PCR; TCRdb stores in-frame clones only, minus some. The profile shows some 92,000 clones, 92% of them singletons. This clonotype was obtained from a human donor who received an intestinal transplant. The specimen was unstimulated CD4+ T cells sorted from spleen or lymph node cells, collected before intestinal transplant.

The CDR3 loop is CASSRGTPETQYF. The CDR3 DNA follows: TGCGCCAGCAGCAGGGGAACCCCCGAGACCCAGTACTTC. This chain connects TRBV5-1 to TRBJ2-5; a possible D gene is TRBD1 (5 bases). Germline CDR1 SGHRS, CDR2 YFSETQ. The CDR3 totals 13 residues. V was shortened by 4 bases and J by 5 bases, with 12 bases between the two germline ends.